This T cell receptor (beta chain) was retrieved from a study of read filtering for tumor transcriptome and immune sequencing. This clonotype was detected only a few times. What it binds is unknown. The study, taken as a whole, reports: Even smaller IR-seq throughput identified most shared clonotypes.

The CDR3 covers 18 residues. CDR1 and CDR2 (germline): SGHTA, FQGTGA. V was pared by 1 base and J by 0 bases, with 9 bases of the junction left unmatched. Sampling of bone marrow took place during active disease in every patient. The library was built from approximately 400 ng RNA with molecular barcoded adaptors for alpha/delta and beta/gamma chains. Each CDR3 protein is one row after TCRdb ran MiXCR on the reads. The data hold about 39,000 distinct CDR3 sequences, with about 14% observed a single time. What was sequenced was a population of CD138-negative cells sorted from bone marrow. The TCR comes from a donor over 35 with multiple myeloma. This chain uses TRBV7-3 with TRBJ2-3; the match to TRBD2 covers 8 bases. Here the CDR3 reads CASSLRGTSALSTDTQYF. The DNA for the CDR3 is TGTGCCAGCAGCTTAAGGGGGACTAGTGCTCTGAGCACAGATACGCAGTATTTT.